These T cell receptor beta chains were read from a single sample in a study of shared clonotypes between healthy human individuals. TCRdb's copy holds only in-frame clones and misses some; the assay was immunoSEQ multiplex PCR. The table has approximately 500,000 clones, around four fifths seen once; the top ten hold approximately 12%. The sample taken for sequencing was PBMCs. The origin of the receptors is a woman aged 40 to 50 in good health. Some clones in this sample may be carry-over from other donors' samples. CDR3s include the opening cysteine and the closing phenylalanine or tryptophan. A D gene is named only where the DNA matches it firmly. Not every row has a clone size; where given, it reads once, few, many or a size class.

v_gene	d_gene	abundance	j_gene	CDR3aa	CDR3nt
TRBV29-1	TRBD1	NA	TRBJ2-3	CSVWTGTGSTDTQYF	TGCAGCGTATGGACCGGGACAGGGAGCACAGATACGCAGTATTTT
TRBV4-3	NA	NA	TRBJ2-5	CASSQGGNQETQYF	TGCGCCAGCAGCCAGGGCGGTAATCAAGAGACCCAGTACTTC
TRBV7-9	TRBD2	NA	TRBJ2-7	CASSPRTSGNEQYF	TGTGCCAGCAGCCCCCGGACTAGCGGAAACGAGCAGTACTTC
TRBV30	NA	NA	TRBJ1-1	CAWSVGGGVTEAFF	TGTGCCTGGAGTGTGGGTGGGGGTGTCACTGAAGCTTTCTTT
TRBV7-9	TRBD2	NA	TRBJ2-1	CASSPISGGRNHNEQFF	TGTGCCAGCAGCCCAATCTCGGGCGGGAGGAACCACAATGAGCAGTTCTTC
TRBV7-2	NA	NA	TRBJ1-6	CASSLLRGTNSPLHF	TGTGCCAGCAGCTTACTCCGGGGCACGAATTCACCCCTCCACTTT
TRBV19	NA	NA	TRBJ2-3	CASSNAGTDTQYF	TGTGCCAGTAGTAATGCGGGGACAGATACGCAGTATTTT
TRBV27	NA	NA	TRBJ2-7	CASSLATRGSYEQYF	TGTGCCAGCAGTTTAGCCACCCGGGGTAGCTACGAGCAGTACTTC
TRBV6-5	NA	NA	TRBJ2-3	CASSYLGVPGTDTQYF	TGTGCCAGCAGTTACTTGGGGGTTCCAGGCACAGATACGCAGTATTTT
TRBV7-2	TRBD1	NA	TRBJ1-2	CASSLYTGQGNGYTF	TGTGCCAGCAGCCTCTACACGGGACAGGGGAATGGCTACACCTTC
TRBV6-1	NA	NA	TRBJ1-2	CASSDRYYGYTF	TGTGCCAGCAGTGATCGTTACTATGGCTACACCTTC
TRBV20-1	NA	NA	TRBJ1-2	CSATGLDGYTF	TGCAGTGCCACGGGACTGGATGGCTACACCTTC
TRBV7-8	NA	NA	TRBJ2-7	CASSPQGGGIAYEQYF	TGTGCCAGCAGCCCCCAAGGGGGCGGGATCGCCTACGAGCAGTACTTC
TRBV19	NA	NA	TRBJ2-6	CASSSRGSGANVLTF	TGTGCCAGTAGTTCACGGGGTTCTGGGGCCAACGTCCTGACTTTC
TRBV11-2	TRBD2	NA	TRBJ2-3	CASSLNPGGNTQYF	TGTGCCAGCAGCCTCAATCCGGGAGGGAATACGCAGTATTTT
TRBV28	TRBD2	once	TRBJ2-7	CASSSPGLARGGEQYF	TGTGCCAGCAGTTCCCCCGGACTAGCGAGGGGGGGCGAGCAGTACTTC
TRBV11-2	TRBD2	once	TRBJ2-5	CASSPRLAGSGETQYF	TGTGCCAGCAGCCCCCGACTAGCGGGAAGTGGGGAGACCCAGTACTTC
TRBV28	NA	NA	TRBJ1-5	CASRPGVNQPQHF	TGTGCCAGCAGGCCAGGCGTAAATCAGCCCCAGCATTTT
TRBV27	NA	NA	TRBJ2-1	CASSLGGYNEQFF	TGTGCCAGCAGTTTGGGCGGATACAATGAGCAGTTCTTC
TRBV28	NA	NA	TRBJ2-7	CASSLRGARAYEQYF	TGTGCCAGCAGTTTGCGCGGGGCGCGCGCCTACGAGCAGTACTTC
TRBV5-6	NA	NA	TRBJ2-1	CASKPLAGGAYNEQFF	TGTGCCAGCAAACCCCTTGCAGGAGGGGCCTACAATGAGCAGTTCTTC
TRBV27	TRBD1	once	TRBJ2-7	CASSSGQGLYEQYF	TGTGCCAGCAGTTCGGGACAGGGATTGTACGAGCAGTACTTC
TRBV2	NA	NA	TRBJ2-2	CASSDRQQNTGELFF	TGTGCCAGCAGTGATAGGCAGCAGAACACCGGGGAGCTGTTTTTT
TRBV7-2	NA	NA	TRBJ2-7	CASLRGQGTAYEQYF	TGTGCCAGCCTCCGGGGCCAGGGGACCGCCTACGAGCAGTACTTC